The present entry profiles one T cell receptor (beta chain) with its context. The likely explanation is a read error, given a far larger clone one base away. This CDR3 is 15 amino acids long. Germline assignment: CDR1 MNHNY and CDR2 SVGAGI (reference sequence). The sample comes from a study of shared clonotypes between healthy human individuals. Clones were sequenced by immunoSEQ multiplex PCR, and TCRdb holds only the in-frame ones, with some missing. The data contain hundreds of thousands of clones, roughly 79% of them singletons. This TCR was recovered from a woman aged 35 to 49 in good health. Some clones in this sample may be carry-over from other donors' samples. What was sequenced was PBMCs. V gene TRBV6-6 combines with J gene TRBJ2-7; 7 bases are shared with TRBD1. CDR3 in amino acids: CASSTYRGGSYERYF. As DNA, the CDR3 is TGTGCCAGCAGTACCTACAGGGGTGGGTCCTACGAGCGGTACTTC.